Presented here are 27 T cell receptor beta chains from one specimen sequenced in a study of Tregs in tolerant kidney transplant recipients. Libraries were prepared by immunoSEQ multiplex PCR; TCRdb keeps only in-frame clonotypes and omits some of them. The sample totals roughly 30,000 clones. Sequenced here: CD8+ T cells from blood, sampled before the transplant. The receptor set was obtained from a human donor who received a combined kidney and bone marrow transplant.

A word on this clone: The sequenced fragment ends 3 residues before the CDR3 boundary, so the rest is inferred from the germline J gene. V gene TRBV4-1 combines with J gene TRBJ2-6, with TRBD2 as a possible D gene (5 bases). Germline assignment: CDR1 MGHRA and CDR2 YSYEKL. The CDR3 extends over 17 amino acids. The V and J ends lost 1 base and 0 bases respectively, with 10 bases between them. The CDR3 protein is CASSQGRAGSGANVLTF. The sequenced part of the CDR3 DNA is TGCGCCAGCAGCCAAGGAAGGGCGGGCTCTGGGGCCAACGTC.

With regard to this clone: From the germline J gene comes the end of the CDR3, since the read stops 3 residues before it. The rearrangement joins TRBV13 to TRBJ2-7; the D gene is possibly TRBD2 (6 bases). V shed 5 bases and J shed 6 bases, with 11 bases lying between them. The CDR3 has 12 residues. Germline values: CDR1 PRHDT, CDR2 FYEKMQ (reference sequence). The CDR3 reads CASSRLEGEQYF. Incomplete CDR3 DNA: TGTGCCAGCAGCCGACTAGAGGGCGAG.

Remarks on this clone: The CDR3 end lies 3 residues beyond the end of the read and is filled in from the germline J gene. This chain joins TRBV19 and TRBJ1-4; D remains ambiguous. The CDR3 covers 14 residues. Germline CDR1 LNHDA, CDR2 SQIVND (reference sequence). V lost 5 bases to trimming and J lost 7 bases, with 14 bases between them. The sequenced CDR3 bases are TGTGCCAGTAGTGACCCGGGGATGGGTGAAAAA. Its translation: CASSDPGMGEK. In full, the CDR3 reads CASSDPGMGEKLFF.

Turning to this clone: The read gets to within 3 residues of the CDR3 end, and the germline J gene fills in the rest. The chain links TRBV30 to TRBJ2-1; 9 bases align to TRBD1. CDR3 length: 14 residues. V gave up 0 bases and J gave up 7 bases; unmatched junction bases: 4. The V gene's germline CDR1 is GTSNPN and CDR2 SVGIG (reference sequence). The CDR3 DNA, read in part, is TGTGCCTGGAGTGTGGGGACAGGGAAAAATGAG. Protein sequence: CAWSVGTGKNE. The whole CDR3 sequence reads CAWSVGTGKNEQFF.

The CDR3 DNA, read in part, is TGTGCCAGTAGTCCCCGTGACCGAGCGGACACTGAA. It specifies CASSPRDRADTE. The entire CDR3 reads CASSPRDRADTEAFF. The rearrangement uses TRBV19 and TRBJ1-1; D remains unclear. The read ends 3 residues before the CDR3 terminus; that terminus is restored from the germline J gene. V was clipped by 5 bases and J by 3 bases, with 16 bases between them. Germline V gene lookup returns CDR1 LNHDA and CDR2 SQIVND (reference sequence). This CDR3 has 15 amino acids.

By frequency, this clone is medium-sized (0.01 to 0.1%). The read halts 3 residues ahead of the CDR3 end, with the missing end drawn from the germline J gene. The rearrangement uses TRBV14 and TRBJ1-4; D may be TRBD1 (6 bases). The CDR3 consists of 12 residues. Germline values: CDR1 SGHDN, CDR2 FVKESK. CDR3 DNA (partial): TGTGCCAGCAGCCCAGCAGGGGTGCAA. Protein: CASSPAGVQ. The whole CDR3 region reads CASSPAGVQLFF.

In regard to this clone: The read comes to an end 3 residues before the CDR3 does, leaving the germline J gene to fill in the end. This chain connects TRBV5-4 to TRBJ2-1; D unresolved. V was cut by 2 bases and J by 5 bases, with 11 bases left in between. There are 14 residues in the CDR3. Germline V CDR1 and CDR2: SGHNT, YYREEE (reference sequence). CDR3 DNA (partial): TGTGCCAGCAGCTTAAAAGGTCTTAACAATGAG. Translating it yields CASSLKGLNNE. The CDR3 in full is CASSLKGLNNEQFF. Full variable domain (rest looked up from reference TRBV5-4 and TRBJ2-1): ETGVTQSPTHLIKTRGQQVTLRCSSQSGHNTVSWYQQALGQGPQFIFQYYREEENGRGNFPPRFSGLQFPNYSSELNVNALELDDSALYLCASSLKGLNNEQFFGPGTRLTVL.

Comments on this clone: The CDR3 is cut off 3 residues early in the read; its end comes from the germline J gene. This chain links TRBV7-9 with TRBJ1-2, with D tentatively TRBD1 (5 bases). Germline V gene sequence: CDR1 SEHNR, CDR2 FQNEAQ (reference sequence). V was trimmed by 1 base and J by 7 bases, leaving 10 bases between them. The CDR3 runs 13 residues. The CDR3 loop is CASSLGGAPGYTF. The CDR3 bases that were read are TGTGCCAGCAGCTTAGGAGGGGCGCCTGGC.

Comment on this clone: Read coverage stops 3 residues before the CDR3 terminus; the germline J gene supplies the remainder. The chain has TRBV4-1 and TRBJ2-3; 9 bases agree with TRBD2. Germline V CDR1 and CDR2: MGHRA, YSYEKL. V was pared by 0 bases and J by 2 bases, with 3 bases of the junction left unmatched. This CDR3 spans 16 amino acids. Incomplete CDR3 DNA: TGCGCCAGCAGCCAAGAAACTAGCGGGCTCACAGATACG. It codes for CASSQETSGLTDT. The CDR3 in full is CASSQETSGLTDTQYF.

To note about this clone: Read sequence stops 3 residues before the CDR3 end, and the germline J gene provides the missing end. V usage is TRBV4-1 and J usage is TRBJ2-7; perhaps TRBD1 as D (6 bases). Germline values: CDR1 MGHRA, CDR2 YSYEKL. Trimming took off 1 base at V and 0 bases at J, with 10 bases between the two ends. This CDR3 is 15 amino acids long. The CDR3 DNA, read in part, is TGCGCCAGCAGCCAAGGGACAGCGATCTCCTACGAG. It is translated as CASSQGTAISYE. From start to end, the CDR3 is CASSQGTAISYEQYF.

Comments on this clone: The observed sequence ends 3 residues before the CDR3 terminus, with the missing tail filled in from the germline J gene. The J gene is TRBJ2-1, the V gene TRBV7-3; TRBD1 might be the D (5 bases). This CDR3 is built from 15 residues. Germline CDR1 reads SGHTA; CDR2 reads FQGTGA. Between the trimmed V and J ends, which lost 4 bases and 2 bases, there was a span of 12 bases. CDR3 sequence: CASSSRQGTYNEQFF. The CDR3 DNA, read in part, is TGTGCCAGCAGCTCAAGGCAGGGAACCTACAATGAG. Variable domain in full (rest from reference TRBV7-3 and TRBJ2-1): GAGVSQTPSNKVTEKGKYVELRCDPISGHTALYWYRQSLGQGPEFLIYFQGTGAADDSGLPNDRFFAVRPEGSVSTLKIQRTERGDSAVYLCASSSRQGTYNEQFFGPGTRLTVL.

Regarding this clone: Read coverage stops 3 residues before the CDR3 terminus; the germline J gene supplies the remainder. J is TRBJ2-7 and V is TRBV10-3, with D uncertain. V was trimmed by 1 base and J by 3 bases, leaving 7 bases between them. The germline gives CDR1 ENHRY, CDR2 SYGVKD. The CDR3 covers 13 residues. Incomplete CDR3 DNA: TGTGCCATCAGTGAGTTTCAGAACTACGAG. Its protein product is CAISEFQNYE. In full, the CDR3 is CAISEFQNYEQYF.

Details on this clone: The sequenced fragment ends 3 residues before the CDR3 boundary, so the rest is inferred from the germline J gene. This chain joins TRBV20-1 and TRBJ2-1, with 9 bases that match TRBD2. Trimming removed 6 bases from V and 4 bases from J; junction bases left unmatched: 7. This CDR3 contains 14 residues. From germline, CDR1 is DFQATT and CDR2 SNEGSKA (reference sequence). The CDR3 bases that were read are TGCAGTGCCCCTAGACTAGCGGAATACAATGAG. This translates into CSAPRLAEYNE. In full, the CDR3 reads CSAPRLAEYNEQFF.

Concerning this clone itself: The missing CDR3 end, 3 residues past where the read stops, is filled in from the germline J gene. This rearrangement joins TRBV4-1 to TRBJ2-7, with D hard to call. Trimming pared 7 bases from V and 3 bases from J, leaving 16 bases between. The CDR3 spans 14 residues. CDR1 MGHRA and CDR2 YSYEKL come from the germline V gene. The CDR3 is CASKGAADNYEQYF. CDR3 DNA, as far as it was read: TGCGCCAGCAAGGGCGCTGCTGATAACTACGAG.

Comment on this clone: Read coverage stops 3 residues before the CDR3 terminus; the germline J gene supplies the remainder. The chain links TRBV4-1 to TRBJ2-3; D perhaps matches TRBD2 (5 bases). V dropped 2 bases and J dropped 5 bases, with 11 bases sitting between them. CDR1 MGHRA and CDR2 YSYEKL come from the germline V gene. The CDR3 has 14 amino acids. The CDR3 loop reads CASSQNLGVDTQYF. The covered CDR3 bases are TGCGCCAGCAGCCAAAACCTCGGGGTAGATACG.

In regard to this clone: The read ends 3 residues shy of where the CDR3 ends; the end is completed using the germline J gene. The genes are TRBV7-3 and TRBJ2-2; D not certain. The germline V gene encodes CDR1 SGHTA and CDR2 FQGTGA. V was clipped by 0 bases and J by 4 bases, with 9 bases between them. This CDR3 spans 15 amino acids. CDR3 region: CASSLTVAGTGELFF. CDR3 DNA (partial): TGTGCCAGCAGCTTAACTGTTGCCGGCACCGGGGAG.

The sequenced part of the CDR3 DNA is TGTGCCTGGAGTAGGACAGGGGGCTTTTATGGC. It yields the protein CAWSRTGGFYG. In full, the CDR3 reads CAWSRTGGFYGYTF. This chain connects TRBV30 to TRBJ1-2, with 11 bases that match TRBD1. The CDR3 is cut off 3 residues early in the read; its end comes from the germline J gene. Germline CDR1 reads GTSNPN; CDR2 reads SVGIG (reference sequence). Trimming took 2 bases from V and 5 from J; bases not matched to a gene: 4. This CDR3 has 14 amino acids.

Remarks on this clone: The observed sequence ends 3 residues before the CDR3 terminus, with the missing tail filled in from the germline J gene. The rearrangement links TRBV6-1 to TRBJ1-2, with unresolved D. The CDR3 has 12 residues. The germline CDR1 and CDR2 sequences are MNHNS and SASEGT. CDR3 in amino acids: CASSGVGYNYTF. Incomplete CDR3 DNA: TGTGCCAGCAGTGGGGTCGGGTATAAC.

A note on this clone: The read falls 3 residues short of the CDR3 end, and the missing part is taken from the germline J gene. The rearrangement links TRBV6-1 to TRBJ1-2, with D perhaps TRBD1 (6 bases). The CDR3 is made up of 14 amino acids. CDR1 and CDR2 (germline): MNHNS, SASEGT. The sequenced part of the CDR3 DNA is TGTGCCAGCAGTGACCCCGGGGCAGGGGACGGC. The encoded protein is CASSDPGAGDG. The whole CDR3 protein reads CASSDPGAGDGYTF.

As to this clone: The DNA ends 3 residues before the CDR3 does, and the rest of the CDR3 is filled in from the germline J gene. This chain uses TRBV11-2 with TRBJ2-7; 7 bases fit TRBD2. Germline loops: CDR1 SGHAT, CDR2 FQNNGV. This CDR3 has 15 amino acids. With 5 bases clipped from V and 1 base from J, the junction kept 8 bases outside the gene matches. The CDR3 sequence: CASSPLAGASYEQYF. The DNA read from the CDR3 is TGTGCCAGCAGCCCCCTTGCGGGAGCGTCCTACGAG.

Of note for this clone: The CDR3 end lies 3 residues beyond the end of the read and is filled in from the germline J gene. The V call is TRBV19, the J call TRBJ1-1; D is perhaps TRBD1 (6 bases). This CDR3 comprises 15 residues. Trimming cost V 4 bases and J 3 bases, with 15 bases left between them. Germline V gene data show CDR1 as LNHDA and CDR2 as SQIVND (reference sequence). The CDR3 reads CASSRDTGSDTEAFF. The CDR3 bases that were read are TGTGCCAGTAGTAGGGACACGGGAAGTGACACTGAA.

Regarding this clone: The read ends 3 residues early relative to the CDR3; the germline J gene fills the gap. The chain carries TRBV29-1 and TRBJ2-3, with 11 bases matching TRBD1. The CDR3 consists of 14 residues. The V gene's germline CDR1 is SQVTM and CDR2 ANQGSEA. J was trimmed by 1 base and V by 7 bases; bases with no gene match: 4. CDR3 DNA, as far as it was read: TGCAGCGGTCTGGGACAGGGGGGCACAGATACG. It translates to CSGLGQGGTDT. The complete CDR3 sequence is CSGLGQGGTDTQYF.

Concerning this clone: The read falls 3 residues short of the CDR3 end, and the missing part is taken from the germline J gene. The chain recombines TRBV19 with TRBJ2-1, with TRBD1 identical over 9 bases. CDR3 length: 15 residues. V dropped 4 bases and J dropped 1; count of bases not matched to a gene: 2. The germline V gene encodes CDR1 LNHDA and CDR2 SQIVND (reference sequence). The CDR3 is CASSRGTGSYNEQFF. The part of the CDR3 DNA that was read is TGTGCCAGTAGTAGGGGGACAGGGTCCTACAATGAG.

With respect to this clone: The read halts 3 residues ahead of the CDR3 end, with the missing end drawn from the germline J gene. The gene calls are TRBV7-9 and TRBJ1-1; D not resolved. V dropped 5 bases and J dropped 1 base, with 8 bases sitting between them. CDR1 is SEHNR and CDR2 is FQNEAQ in the germline V gene (reference sequence). This CDR3 spans 13 amino acids. Partial CDR3 DNA: TGTGCCAGCAGCCCGAACACGAACACTGAA. Its protein is CASSPNTNTE. The CDR3 as a whole reads CASSPNTNTEAFF.

With regard to this clone: Sequencing ends 3 residues short of the CDR3 end; the germline J gene provides the rest. This chain joins TRBV13 and TRBJ1-1; weak D call: TRBD1 (6 bases). The germline CDR1 and CDR2 sequences are PRHDT and FYEKMQ (reference sequence). Trimming removed 1 base at V and 5 bases at J, with 20 bases between. This CDR3 comprises 17 residues. The sequenced CDR3 bases are TGTGCCAGCAGCTTAGATGGGGCGGGGGGCACAAGGACTGAA. Translating gives CASSLDGAGGTRTE. The CDR3 reads in full as CASSLDGAGGTRTEAFF.

Note on this clone: The CDR3 extends 3 residues past the end of the read, so its final part is completed from the germline J gene. The chain couples TRBV7-9 to TRBJ1-2, with D maybe TRBD1 (6 bases). The V end lost 5 bases, the J end lost 6 bases, and 13 bases lay between the germline ends. The CDR3 consists of 13 residues. Germline-derived CDR1 and CDR2 are SEHNR and FQNEAQ (reference sequence). The CDR3 protein is CASSRTGNDGYTF. The CDR3 DNA, read in part, is TGTGCCAGCAGCCGAACAGGGAACGATGGC.

This clone is called medium-sized based on its frequency. The read stops 3 residues short of the end of the CDR3; the missing end is completed from the germline J gene. The genes are TRBV30 and TRBJ1-2; D gene uncertain. Germline CDR1 is GTSNPN and CDR2 is SVGIG (reference sequence). The CDR3 is 11 amino acids. V lost 3 bases, J lost 4 bases, and 6 bases lay in between. The CDR3 here is CAWSRGYGYTF. The part of the CDR3 DNA that was read is TGTGCCTGGAGCCGGGGCTATGGC. Full variable domain (remainder filled in from reference TRBV30 and TRBJ1-2): SQTIHQWPATLVQPVGSPLSLECTVEGTSNPNLYWYRQAAGRGLQLLFYSVGIGQISSEVPQNLSASRPQDRQFILSSKKLLLSDSGFYLCAWSRGYGYTFGSGTRLTVV.